The 3 T cell receptor beta chains reported below all come from one sample, sequenced in a study of cytomegalovirus exposure and HLA in healthy donors. Measured with immunoSEQ multiplex PCR; TCRdb has only the in-frame clones, and not every one. The table records around 90,000 clones, approximately 81% of them present only once. The sequencing input was PBMCs. These receptors originate from a young woman in good health and CMV-seropositive.

V usage is TRBV4-3 and J usage is TRBJ2-7; D is unresolved. CDR3 length: 15 residues. Germline-derived CDR1 and CDR2 are LGHNA and YSLEER. Trimming removed 0 bases at V and 3 bases at J, with 12 bases between. CDR3 loop: CASSQDSTGYYEQYF. In nucleotides, the CDR3 is TGCGCCAGCAGCCAAGATTCGACCGGGTACTACGAGCAGTACTTC.

This chain connects TRBV5-1 to TRBJ2-5; a possible D gene is TRBD2 (6 bases). The germline V and J ends were trimmed by 1 base and 0 bases, with 10 bases remaining between them. Germline assignment: CDR1 SGHRS and CDR2 YFSETQ. The CDR3 is made up of 15 amino acids. The CDR3 is CASSLNGGDQETQYF. The CDR3 DNA sequence: TGCGCCAGCAGCTTGAATGGCGGGGACCAAGAGACCCAGTACTTC.

J is TRBJ2-5 and V is TRBV7-2; 8 bases align to TRBD1. From germline, CDR1 is SGHTA and CDR2 FQGNSA. V gave up 5 bases and J gave up 2 bases; unmatched junction bases: 4. The CDR3 runs to 14 residues. Written as DNA, the CDR3 is TGTGCCAGCAGCCTACAGGGGGTTCAAGAGACCCAGTACTTC. Amino acid sequence: CASSLQGVQETQYF.